Shown below are 29 T cell receptor beta chains from a single sample sequenced in a study of regulatory T cells in long-lasting Graves disease. Arm-PCR with iRepertoire HTBI primers amplified the CDR3 regions for these TCR beta libraries. MiXCR, run by TCRdb on the multiplex PCR reads, gives a single entry per CDR3 protein. The data hold some 340,000 distinct CDR3 sequences, with approximately 12% observed a single time. The time point was: newly diagnosed GD, antithyroid drugs for less than 3 months. Scientists built the TCR library using RNA that was extracted from PBMCs. The same data also went into a second study, on T cells in Graves' hyperthyroidism and ophthalmopathy.

Sequencing was performed on peripheral blood mononuclear cells (PBMCs), taken at new diagnosis, from a patient treated with antithyroid drugs. The receptors were sampled from a woman between 18 and 29 years old with Graves disease.

This clonotype has at least ten counts. The chain has TRBV12-3 or TRBV12-4 and TRBJ1-2; maybe TRBD1 (6 bases). The V gene lost 5 bases and the J gene lost 8 bases, with 21 bases spanning the gap. This CDR3 spans 15 amino acids. This CDR3 is CASSTEFRGREGYTF. The DNA of the CDR3 is TGTGCCAGCAGTACAGAGTTCAGGGGAAGGGAAGGCTACACCTTC.

This clonotype was observed many times. The rearrangement links TRBV20-1 to TRBJ2-3; the match to TRBD2 covers 12 bases. Per germline, CDR1 DFQATT and CDR2 SNEGSKA (reference sequence). The CDR3 totals 17 residues. The ends lost 1 base at V and 1 base at J; junction bases unmatched: 6. The CDR3 DNA is TGCAGTGCTAGAGGGACCAGGACTAGCGGGGGCACAGATACGCAGTATTTT. Translating it yields CSARGTRTSGGTDTQYF.

For this clonotype: Sequence at one end of the junction differs from germline and may be a read error. The chain joins TRBV11-1 to TRBJ2-1; no reliable D call. CDR3 length: 15 residues. The germline V gene encodes CDR1 SGHAT and CDR2 FQDESV (reference sequence). CDR3 bases: TGTGCCAGCGGCTTAAATGTGGAAACCTACAATGAGCAGTTCTTC. Its translation: CASGLNVETYNEQFF.

Ten or more counts support this clonotype. This chain connects TRBV2 to TRBJ1-5; the D gene is possibly TRBD1 (5 bases). The CDR3 is 13 residues long. The germline CDR1 and CDR2 sequences are SNHLY and FYNNEI. V lost 6 bases, J lost 6 bases, and 12 bases lay in between. CDR3 region: CASRVDSPQPQHF. DNA for the CDR3: TGTGCCAGCAGGGTAGACAGTCCTCAGCCCCAGCATTTT.

This clonotype appeared many times. CDR3 amino acids: CASSLDIESEQFF. DNA of the CDR3: TGTGCCAGCAGCTTAGATATAGAGTCAGAGCAGTTCTTC. The chain is built from TRBV7-2 and TRBJ2-1; D gene uncertain. V lost 1 base to trimming and J lost 10 bases, with 11 bases between them. The CDR3 is made up of 13 amino acids. CDR1 SGHTA and CDR2 FQGNSA come from the germline V gene.

This clonotype occurred many times. The chain combines TRBV7-2 with TRBJ2-7, with TRBD2 matching 9 bases. The CDR3 contains 14 residues. Germline CDR1 SGHTA, CDR2 FQGNSA. Unmatched junction bases numbered 8, after V lost 6 bases and J lost 5 bases. The CDR3 region is CASRGAGGPDEQYF. The CDR3 DNA reads as TGTGCCAGCAGGGGGGCGGGAGGGCCTGACGAGCAGTACTTC.

A few counts support this clonotype. This rearrangement joins TRBV20-1 to TRBJ2-5; D call uncertain. The germline gives CDR1 DFQATT, CDR2 SNEGSKA (reference sequence). The CDR3 is 13 amino acids. Trimming stripped 3 bases from V and 7 bases from J, with 15 bases between. The CDR3 protein is CSARPSGVGTQYF. The CDR3 nucleotides read TGCAGTGCTAGGCCTAGTGGGGTAGGGACCCAGTACTTC.

CDR3 protein: CASSFRQGLAKNIQYF. CDR3 sequence (DNA): TGTGCCAGCAGTTTCCGACAGGGTCTAGCCAAAAACATTCAGTACTTC. V is TRBV28 and J is TRBJ2-4; 7 bases fit TRBD1. The CDR3 loop spans 16 amino acids. Unmatched junction bases numbered 5, after V lost 3 bases and J lost 0 bases. Looked up from germline, CDR1 is MDHEN and CDR2 is SYDVKM.

The gene calls are TRBV19 and TRBJ2-1; 8 nucleotides align to TRBD2. The J segment lost 4 bases and the V segment lost 3 bases, leaving 11 bases of the junction unmatched. This CDR3 spans 17 amino acids. Germline V gene lookup returns CDR1 LNHDA and CDR2 SQIVND (reference sequence). This chain's CDR3 is CASSIGGAGVLYNEQFF. The CDR3 bases are TGTGCCAGTAGTATCGGTGGAGCGGGAGTACTATACAATGAGCAGTTCTTC.

This clonotype was recorded a few times. The gene calls are TRBV25-1 and TRBJ2-3; D is unclear. This CDR3 is 18 amino acids long. The V gene's germline CDR1 is MGHDK and CDR2 SYGVNS. V lost 2 bases and J 5 bases, leaving 23 bases between the germline ends. CDR3 region: CASSELTVGYTSGDTQYF. CDR3 coding DNA: TGTGCCAGCAGTGAACTCACGGTGGGCTATACCTCGGGAGATACGCAGTATTTT.

This clonotype is a singleton in its sample. The rearrangement uses TRBV7-9 and TRBJ2-5, with D tentatively TRBD2 (6 bases). The end of the DNA aligns better with TRBJ2-1, so the J call may be wrong. CDR1 and CDR2 from the germline V gene are SEHNR and FQNEAQ (reference sequence). The CDR3 totals 16 residues. The CDR3 loop reads CASSLRTGGPRDEQFF. The CDR3 DNA reads as TGTGCCAGCAGCTTAAGGACCGGAGGGCCTAGAGATGAGCAGTTCTTC.

Many counts were recorded for this clonotype. This chain links TRBV28 with TRBJ1-5; no definite D call. Germline loops: CDR1 MDHEN, CDR2 SYDVKM. The CDR3 sequence is 14 residues long. V was shortened by 6 bases and J by 5 bases, with 14 bases between the two germline ends. The CDR3 nucleotides read TGTGCCAGCAGCCCGGGTCGTGTGCATCAGCCCCAGCATTTT. It encodes CASSPGRVHQPQHF.

This clonotype was seen more than once but under ten times. J is TRBJ2-7 and V is TRBV10-3, with a tentative D call TRBD1 (5 bases). The length of the CDR3 is 14 residues. Germline V gene sequence: CDR1 ENHRY, CDR2 SYGVKD. Trimming pared 6 bases from V and 3 bases from J, leaving 15 bases between. The CDR3 loop is CAIRGRTTDYEQYF. The CDR3 region has the DNA TGTGCCATCAGGGGCCGGACAACCGACTACGAGCAGTACTTC.

This clonotype was seen only a few times. The chain joins TRBV5-1 to TRBJ1-1, with a tentative D call TRBD1 (5 bases). The CDR3 is 14 amino acids. CDR1 and CDR2 from the germline V gene are SGHRS and YFSETQ. Trimming took 2 bases from V and 3 from J, leaving 11 bases between them. The CDR3 DNA is TGCGCCAGCAGCTTTACAGGAACGTACACTGAAGCTTTCTTT. Translation: CASSFTGTYTEAFF.

Note on this clonotype: This may be a read error: a much more frequent sequence differs by one nucleotide. This chain joins TRBV9 and TRBJ2-1, with no clear D. Germline V gene data show CDR1 as SGDLS and CDR2 as YYNGEE. The CDR3 length is 14 residues. The CDR3 DNA reads as TGTGCCAGCAGCGGACCGGAAAACTACAATGAGCAGCTCTTC. Translating it yields CASSGPENYNEQLF.

This chain connects TRBV24-1 to TRBJ2-5; no reliable D call. Between the trimmed V and J ends, which lost 4 bases and 3 bases, there was a span of 11 bases. There are 14 residues in the CDR3. Per the germline V gene, CDR1 is KGHDR and CDR2 is SFDVKD. CDR3 protein: CATSEPAEKETQYF. The CDR3 DNA sequence: TGTGCCACCAGTGAGCCGGCCGAGAAAGAGACCCAGTACTTC.

This clonotype was seen repeatedly, ten times or more. The chain carries TRBV3-1 and TRBJ1-2, with a weak D call TRBD1 (5 bases). V was pared by 4 bases and J by 6 bases, with 21 bases between. Germline V gene sequence: CDR1 LGHDT, CDR2 YNNKEL (reference sequence). The CDR3 runs to 16 residues. The CDR3 protein is CASSPHQGRLRNGYTF. In DNA, the CDR3 is TGTGCCAGCAGCCCACATCAGGGACGGCTGAGAAATGGCTACACCTTC. The complete variable domain, with remaining parts taken from reference TRBV3-1 and TRBJ1-2, reads DTAVSQTPKYLVTQMGNDKSIKCEQNLGHDTMYWYKQDSKKFLKIMFSYNNKELIINETVPNRFSPKSPDKAHLNLHINSLELGDSAVYFCASSPHQGRLRNGYTFGSGTRLTVV.

This clonotype appeared many times. The chain carries TRBV5-1 and TRBJ2-3; 11 bases agree with TRBD2. This CDR3 contains 18 residues. V gave up 1 base and J gave up 0 bases; unmatched junction bases: 7. Per germline, CDR1 SGHRS and CDR2 YFSETQ. The CDR3 coding sequence is TGCGCCAGCAGCTTGACTAGCGGGGGATGGCCTAGCACAGATACGCAGTATTTT. It is translated as CASSLTSGGWPSTDTQYF.

This clonotype was counted at least ten times. In nucleotides, the CDR3 is TGCGCCAGCAGCTTTTACTCTGGGGCCAACGTCCTGACTTTC. It is translated as CASSFYSGANVLTF. V gene TRBV5-1 combines with J gene TRBJ2-6; D is ambiguous. The CDR3 sequence is 14 residues long. Trimming pared 2 bases from V and 0 bases from J, leaving 3 bases between. CDR1 is SGHRS and CDR2 is YFSETQ in the germline V gene.

This clonotype has just a few counts. This chain uses TRBV10-3 with TRBJ1-6; perhaps TRBD1 as D (6 bases). The length of the CDR3 is 17 residues. Trimming removed 0 bases at V and 10 bases at J, with 19 bases between. The V gene's germline CDR1 is ENHRY and CDR2 SYGVKD. CDR3 amino acids: CAISESGGGTLKSPLHF. CDR3 bases: TGTGCCATCAGTGAGTCGGGTGGAGGGACACTCAAATCACCCCTCCACTTT.

As for this clonotype: A much larger clone sits a single nucleotide away, making a read error possible. This sequence joins TRBV6-2 or TRBV6-3 and TRBJ2-2; a weak D match, TRBD2 (7 bases). This CDR3 is 16 amino acids long. CDR1 is MNHEY and CDR2 is SVGEGT in the germline V gene. The chain's CDR3 is CASSALTGGYTGGLFF. The CDR3 DNA is TGTGCCAGCAGTGCACTCACGGGGGGCTACACCGGGGGGCTGTTTTTT.

The rearrangement uses TRBV19 and TRBJ2-4, with a tentative D call TRBD1 (5 bases). V shed 3 bases and J shed 8 bases, with 14 bases lying between them. CDR3 size: 14 residues. Germline CDR1 reads LNHDA; CDR2 reads SQIVND (reference sequence). Here the CDR3 reads CASSIRQGLDIQYF. Here the CDR3 DNA reads TGTGCCAGTAGTATTCGGCAGGGTTTGGACATTCAGTACTTC.

This clonotype was seen a few times. This sequence joins TRBV7-9 and TRBJ2-1; D remains ambiguous. Germline CDR1 is SEHNR and CDR2 is FQNEAQ (reference sequence). V dropped 5 bases and J dropped 5 bases, with 10 bases sitting between them. The CDR3 spans 13 residues. CDR3 protein: CASSATHDNEQFF. The CDR3 nucleotides read TGTGCCAGCAGCGCAACACATGACAATGAGCAGTTCTTC.

This clonotype was detected ten times or more. The V call is TRBV10-3, the J call TRBJ1-4; 10 nucleotides align to TRBD1. V was pared by 3 bases and J by 10 bases, with 14 bases of the junction left unmatched. The CDR3 sequence is 17 residues long. CDR1 is ENHRY, CDR2 SYGVKD, per germline. The DNA for the CDR3 is TGTGCCATCAGTGACGTGGGACAGGGGACGACAGTGGGAAAACTGTTTTTT. This sequence encodes CAISDVGQGTTVGKLFF.

This clonotype was recorded a few times. The chain links TRBV6-1 to TRBJ2-5; 8 bases align to TRBD2. Germline V CDR1 and CDR2: MNHNS, SASEGT. V lost 0 bases, J lost 7 bases, and 4 bases stayed unmatched. CDR3 size: 14 residues. CDR3 sequence reads: CASSEAGLVGTQYF. DNA for the CDR3: TGTGCCAGCAGTGAAGCGGGACTAGTAGGGACCCAGTACTTC.

This clonotype was recorded many times. The rearrangement joins TRBV27 to TRBJ2-5; perhaps TRBD1 as D (6 bases). V lost 2 bases and J 5 bases, leaving 15 bases between the germline ends. From germline, CDR1 is MNHEY and CDR2 SMNVEV (reference sequence). The length of the CDR3 is 15 residues. As DNA, the CDR3 is TGTGCCAGCAGTTTACAGGGGTCGTCAGGGGAGACCCAGTACTTC. This sequence encodes CASSLQGSSGETQYF.

In regard to this clonotype: It may be a read error: a sequence one base away is much more abundant. The J gene is TRBJ2-3, the V gene TRBV7-9, with D uncertain. CDR3 size: 16 residues. Between the trimmed V and J ends, which lost 7 bases and 5 bases, there was a span of 22 bases. Looked up from germline, CDR1 is SEHNR and CDR2 is FQNEAQ (reference sequence). CDR3 nucleotides: TGTGCCAGCATCCAGAACATTAGGGTGTCGGGAGATACGCAGTATTTT. Translating gives CASIQNIRVSGDTQYF.

The table lists this clonotype with many counts. The J gene is TRBJ1-2, the V gene TRBV10-1, with D perhaps TRBD1 (5 bases). The V gene lost 0 bases and the J gene lost 7 bases, with 9 bases spanning the gap. Germline V gene sequence: CDR1 WNHNN, CDR2 SYGVQD (reference sequence). There are 13 residues in the CDR3. The CDR3 here is CASSESPTVGYTF. Here the CDR3 DNA reads TGCGCCAGCAGTGAGTCGCCGACAGTTGGCTACACCTTC.

This clonotype was found many times. This chain links TRBV28 with TRBJ2-6; D not certain. The CDR3 runs to 15 residues. Trimming cost V 7 bases and J 0 bases, with 10 bases left between them. Germline CDR1 is MDHEN and CDR2 is SYDVKM. The CDR3 nucleotides read TGTGCCAGCACTGAGATGGACTCTGGGGCCAACGTCCTGACTTTC. Its protein is CASTEMDSGANVLTF.